This T cell receptor beta chain was identified during a study of neurological immune-mediated disorders. The study, taken as a whole, reports: Phylogenetic grouping assigned the repertoires of 18 of 34 multiple sclerosis patients to a single cluster of related CDR3 sequences. This cluster may be a repertoire-level signature.

2 million PBMCs stored at -80 C were the source of the unsorted libraries. Ten or more counts support this clonotype. Its antigen is currently unknown. The cDNA was synthesized by means of template-switch 5'RACE, which was carried out with 10-nucleotide random UMIs. TCRdb passed the 5' RACE reads through MiXCR, listing each CDR3 protein once. The table shows some 60,000 distinct CDR3 sequences, with roughly 4% occurring only once. The germline CDR1 and CDR2 sequences are SGHTA and FQGNSA. Losses at the gene ends were 4 bases for V and 0 bases for J; bases not matched to a gene: 9. The CDR3 sequence is 18 residues long.

This clonotype was sampled from a woman aged 45-59 years with multiple sclerosis. Specimen: PBMCs. V and J are TRBV7-2 and TRBJ2-6; TRBD1 matches 7 bases. The CDR3 region is CASSSVGTESSGANVLTF. As DNA, the CDR3 is TGTGCCAGCAGCTCCGTCGGGACAGAGAGCTCTGGGGCCAACGTCCTGACTTTC.